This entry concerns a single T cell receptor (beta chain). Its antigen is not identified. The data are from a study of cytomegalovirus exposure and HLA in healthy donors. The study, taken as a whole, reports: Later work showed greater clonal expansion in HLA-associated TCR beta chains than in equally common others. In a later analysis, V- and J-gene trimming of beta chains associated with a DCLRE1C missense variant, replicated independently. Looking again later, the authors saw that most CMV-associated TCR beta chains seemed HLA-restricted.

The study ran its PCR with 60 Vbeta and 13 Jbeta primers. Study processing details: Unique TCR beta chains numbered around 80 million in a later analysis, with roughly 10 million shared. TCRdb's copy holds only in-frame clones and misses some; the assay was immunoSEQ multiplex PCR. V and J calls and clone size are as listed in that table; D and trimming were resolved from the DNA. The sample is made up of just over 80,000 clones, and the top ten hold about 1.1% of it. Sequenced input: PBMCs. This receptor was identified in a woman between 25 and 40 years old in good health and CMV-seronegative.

DNA for the CDR3: TGTGCCAGCAGCTTGGCGGGAGTCAACTACGAGCAGTACTTC. This gives the protein CASSLAGVNYEQYF. This chain uses TRBV5-8 with TRBJ2-7; weak D call: TRBD2 (6 bases). The CDR3 is made up of 14 amino acids. V was shortened by 0 bases and J by 3 bases, with 10 bases between the two germline ends. Germline assignment: CDR1 SGHTS and CDR2 YDEGEE.